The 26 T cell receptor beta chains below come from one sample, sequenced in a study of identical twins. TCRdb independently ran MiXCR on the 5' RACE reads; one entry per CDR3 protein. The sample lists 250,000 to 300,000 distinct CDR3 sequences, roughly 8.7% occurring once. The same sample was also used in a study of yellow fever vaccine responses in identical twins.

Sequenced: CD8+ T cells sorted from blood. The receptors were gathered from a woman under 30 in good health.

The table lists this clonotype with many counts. The CDR3 loop is CASGTYEQYF. The CDR3 coding sequence is TGTGCCAGCGGTACCTACGAGCAGTACTTC. V and J are TRBV6-2 or TRBV6-3 and TRBJ2-7; D is uncertain. The CDR3 sequence is 10 residues long. Germline V lookup: CDR1 MNHEY, CDR2 SVGEGT. The V and J ends lost 8 bases and 2 bases respectively, with 4 bases between them.

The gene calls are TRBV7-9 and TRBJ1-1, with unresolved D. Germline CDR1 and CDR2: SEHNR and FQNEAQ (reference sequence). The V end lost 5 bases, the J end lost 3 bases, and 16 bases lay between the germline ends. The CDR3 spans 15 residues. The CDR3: CASSPELAVYTEAFF. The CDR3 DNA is TGTGCCAGCAGCCCCGAACTGGCGGTATACACTGAAGCTTTCTTT.

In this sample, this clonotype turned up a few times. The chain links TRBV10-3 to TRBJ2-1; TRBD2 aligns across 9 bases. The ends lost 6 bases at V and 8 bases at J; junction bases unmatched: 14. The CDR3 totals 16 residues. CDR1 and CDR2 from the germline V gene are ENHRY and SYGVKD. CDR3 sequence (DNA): TGTGCCATCAGCGTAGTAGCGGGAGAAATTTACGATGAGCAGTTCTTC. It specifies CAISVVAGEIYDEQFF.

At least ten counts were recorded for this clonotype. The CDR3 bases are TGTGCCAGCAGTGGTTGGGGACAGACGAGCTCCTACAATGAGCAGTTCTTC. It specifies CASSGWGQTSSYNEQFF. The chain has TRBV2 and TRBJ2-1, with 7 bases identical to TRBD1. V dropped 4 bases and J dropped 0; count of bases not matched to a gene: 9. CDR1 and CDR2 from the germline V gene are SNHLY and FYNNEI. This CDR3 region has 17 residues.

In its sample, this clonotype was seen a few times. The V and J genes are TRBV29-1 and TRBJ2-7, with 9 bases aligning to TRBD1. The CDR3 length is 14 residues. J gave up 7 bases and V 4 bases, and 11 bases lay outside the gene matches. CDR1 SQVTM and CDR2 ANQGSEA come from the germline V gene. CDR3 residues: CSVAPLGQGTEQYF. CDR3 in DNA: TGCAGCGTTGCTCCTCTGGGACAGGGAACAGAGCAGTACTTC.

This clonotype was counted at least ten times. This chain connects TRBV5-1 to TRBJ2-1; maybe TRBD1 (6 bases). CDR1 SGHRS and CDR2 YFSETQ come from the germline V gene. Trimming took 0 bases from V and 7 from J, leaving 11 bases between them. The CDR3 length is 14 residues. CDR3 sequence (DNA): TGCGCCAGCAGCTTGGGATGGACAGAAAATGAGCAGTTCTTC. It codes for CASSLGWTENEQFF.

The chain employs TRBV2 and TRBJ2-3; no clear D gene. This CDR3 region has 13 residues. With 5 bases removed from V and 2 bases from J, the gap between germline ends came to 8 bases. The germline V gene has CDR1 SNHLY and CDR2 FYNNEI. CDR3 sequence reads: CASSRTSTDTQYF. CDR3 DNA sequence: TGTGCCAGCAGTCGGACGTCCACAGATACGCAGTATTTT.

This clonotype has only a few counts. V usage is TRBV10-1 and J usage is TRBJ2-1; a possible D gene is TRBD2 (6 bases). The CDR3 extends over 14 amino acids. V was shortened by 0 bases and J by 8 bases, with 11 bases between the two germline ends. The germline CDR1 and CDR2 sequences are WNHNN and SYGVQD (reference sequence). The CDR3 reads CASSESGTSDEQFF. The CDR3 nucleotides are TGCGCCAGCAGTGAGTCGGGGACTTCTGATGAGCAGTTCTTC.

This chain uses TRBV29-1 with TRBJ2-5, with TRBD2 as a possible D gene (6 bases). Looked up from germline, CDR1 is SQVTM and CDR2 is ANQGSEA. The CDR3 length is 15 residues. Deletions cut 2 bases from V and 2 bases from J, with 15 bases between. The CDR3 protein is CSVEPRDLEQETQYF. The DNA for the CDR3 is TGCAGCGTTGAACCACGGGACTTGGAACAAGAGACCCAGTACTTC.

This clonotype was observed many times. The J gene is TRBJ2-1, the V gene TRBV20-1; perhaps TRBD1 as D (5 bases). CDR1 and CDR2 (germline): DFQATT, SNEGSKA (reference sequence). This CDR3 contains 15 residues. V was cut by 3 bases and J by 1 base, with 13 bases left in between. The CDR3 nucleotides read TGCAGTGCTAGGGCTGTTGGGGCATCCTACAATGAGCAGTTCTTC. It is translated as CSARAVGASYNEQFF.

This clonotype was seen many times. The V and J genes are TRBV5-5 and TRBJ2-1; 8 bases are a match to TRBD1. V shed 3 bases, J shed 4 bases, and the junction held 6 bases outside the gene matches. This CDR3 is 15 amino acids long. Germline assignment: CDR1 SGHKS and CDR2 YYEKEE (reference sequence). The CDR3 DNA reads TGTGCCAGCAGCTGGCCGGGACAGGATTACAATGAGCAGTTCTTC. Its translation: CASSWPGQDYNEQFF.

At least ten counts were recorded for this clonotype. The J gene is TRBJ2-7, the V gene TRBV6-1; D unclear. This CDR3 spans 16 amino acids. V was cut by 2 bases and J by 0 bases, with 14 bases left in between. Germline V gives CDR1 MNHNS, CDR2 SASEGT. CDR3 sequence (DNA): TGTGCCAGCAGTGAATGGTTTGGGGATACCTCCTACGAGCAGTACTTC. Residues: CASSEWFGDTSYEQYF.

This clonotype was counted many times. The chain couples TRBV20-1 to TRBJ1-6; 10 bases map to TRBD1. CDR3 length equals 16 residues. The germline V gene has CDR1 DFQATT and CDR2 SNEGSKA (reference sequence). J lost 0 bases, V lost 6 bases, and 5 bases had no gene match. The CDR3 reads CSAVGQGVSYNSPLHF. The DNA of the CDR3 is TGCAGTGCAGTTGGACAGGGGGTCTCCTATAATTCACCCCTCCACTTT.

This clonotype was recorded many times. In nucleotides, the CDR3 is TGTGCCAGCAGCTTAGCCCCAGGGACAGGGAACACCGGGGAGCTGTTTTTT. Translating it yields CASSLAPGTGNTGELFF. The chain couples TRBV7-9 to TRBJ2-2; 8 nucleotides agree with TRBD1. Germline CDR1 is SEHNR and CDR2 is FQNEAQ (reference sequence). CDR3 length equals 17 residues. Trimming took 0 bases from V and 1 from J; bases not matched to a gene: 4.

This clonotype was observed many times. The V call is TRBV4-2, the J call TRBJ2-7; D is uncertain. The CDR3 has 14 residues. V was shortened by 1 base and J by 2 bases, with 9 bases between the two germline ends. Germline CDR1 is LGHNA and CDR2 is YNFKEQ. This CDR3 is CASSQAAQTYEQYF. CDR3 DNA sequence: TGTGCCAGCAGCCAAGCGGCACAGACCTACGAGCAGTACTTC.

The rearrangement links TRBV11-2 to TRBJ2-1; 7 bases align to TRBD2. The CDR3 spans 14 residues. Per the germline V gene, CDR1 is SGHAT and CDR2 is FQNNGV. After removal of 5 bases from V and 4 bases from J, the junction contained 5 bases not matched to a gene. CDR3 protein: CASSPAGVYNEQFF. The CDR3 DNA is TGTGCCAGCAGCCCGGCGGGAGTTTACAATGAGCAGTTCTTC.

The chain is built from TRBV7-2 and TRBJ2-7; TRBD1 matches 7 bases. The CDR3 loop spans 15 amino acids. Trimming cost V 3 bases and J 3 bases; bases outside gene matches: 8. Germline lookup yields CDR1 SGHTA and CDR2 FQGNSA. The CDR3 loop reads CASSFYRGYGYEQYF. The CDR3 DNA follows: TGTGCCAGCAGCTTTTACAGGGGCTACGGCTACGAGCAGTACTTC.

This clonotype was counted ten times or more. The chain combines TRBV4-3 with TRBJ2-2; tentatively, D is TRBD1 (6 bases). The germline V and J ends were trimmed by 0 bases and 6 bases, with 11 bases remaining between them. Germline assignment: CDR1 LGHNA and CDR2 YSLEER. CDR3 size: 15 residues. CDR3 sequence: CASSQDYRVPGELFF. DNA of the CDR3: TGCGCCAGCAGCCAAGATTACAGGGTGCCCGGGGAGCTGTTTTTT.

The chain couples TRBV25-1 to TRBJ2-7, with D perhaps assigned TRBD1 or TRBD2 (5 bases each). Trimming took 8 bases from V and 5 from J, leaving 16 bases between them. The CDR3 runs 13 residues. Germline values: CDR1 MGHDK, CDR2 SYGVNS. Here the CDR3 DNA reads TGTGCCAGCGGGAGCCAGGGTGGCAACGAGCAGTACTTC. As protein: CASGSQGGNEQYF.

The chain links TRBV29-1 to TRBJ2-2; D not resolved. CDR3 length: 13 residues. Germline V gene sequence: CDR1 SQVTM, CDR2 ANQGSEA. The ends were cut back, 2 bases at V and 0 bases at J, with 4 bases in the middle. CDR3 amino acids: CSVETPNTGELFF. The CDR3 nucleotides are TGCAGCGTTGAAACTCCGAACACCGGGGAGCTGTTTTTT.

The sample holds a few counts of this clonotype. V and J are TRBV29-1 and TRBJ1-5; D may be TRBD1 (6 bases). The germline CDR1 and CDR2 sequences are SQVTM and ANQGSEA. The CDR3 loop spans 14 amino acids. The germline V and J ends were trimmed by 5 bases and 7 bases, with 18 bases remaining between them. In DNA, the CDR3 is TGCAGCGTTCTTGTCCCGGGGGCGGGACAGCCCCAGCATTTT. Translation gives CSVLVPGAGQPQHF. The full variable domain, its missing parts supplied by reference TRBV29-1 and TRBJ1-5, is SAVISQKPSRDICQRGTSLTIQCQVDSQVTMMFWYRQQPGQSLTLIATANQGSEATYESGFVIDKFPISRPNLTFSTLTVSNMSPEDSSIYLCSVLVPGAGQPQHFGDGTRLSIL.

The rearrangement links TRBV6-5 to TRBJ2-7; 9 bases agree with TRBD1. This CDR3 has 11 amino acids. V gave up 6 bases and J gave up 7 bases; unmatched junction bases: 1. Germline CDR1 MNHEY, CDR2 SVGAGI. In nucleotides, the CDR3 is TGTGCCAGCAGAGGACAGGGGGAGCAGTACTTC. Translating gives CASRGQGEQYF.

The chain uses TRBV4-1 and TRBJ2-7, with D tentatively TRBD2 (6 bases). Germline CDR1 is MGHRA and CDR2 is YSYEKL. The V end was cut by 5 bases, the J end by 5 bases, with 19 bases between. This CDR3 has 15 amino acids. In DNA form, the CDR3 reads TGCGCCAGCAGCGCCCTTTGGGGGGAAAGTGACGAGCAGTACTTC. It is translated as CASSALWGESDEQYF.

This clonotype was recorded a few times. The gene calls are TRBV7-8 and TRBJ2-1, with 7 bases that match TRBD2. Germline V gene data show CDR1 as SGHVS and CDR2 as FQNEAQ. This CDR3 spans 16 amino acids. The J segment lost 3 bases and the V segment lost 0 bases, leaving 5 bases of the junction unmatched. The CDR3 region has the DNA TGTGCCAGCAGCTTAGCGGGGGGGGTTTTCTACAATGAGCAGTTCTTC. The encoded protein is CASSLAGGVFYNEQFF.

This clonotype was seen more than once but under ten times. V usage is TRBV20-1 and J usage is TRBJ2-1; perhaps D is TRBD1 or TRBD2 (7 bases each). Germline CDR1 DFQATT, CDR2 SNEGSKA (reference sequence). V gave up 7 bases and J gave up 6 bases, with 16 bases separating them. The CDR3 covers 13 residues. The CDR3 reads CSVDREGVNEQFF. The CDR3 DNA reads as TGCAGTGTTGACAGGGAGGGGGTCAATGAGCAGTTCTTC.

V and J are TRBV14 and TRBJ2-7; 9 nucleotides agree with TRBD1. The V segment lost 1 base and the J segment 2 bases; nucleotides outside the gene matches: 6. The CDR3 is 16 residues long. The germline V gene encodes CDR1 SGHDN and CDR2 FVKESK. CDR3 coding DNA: TGTGCCAGCAGCCAAGGTGTGGGGACAGGGACCTACGAGCAGTACTTC. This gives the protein CASSQGVGTGTYEQYF.